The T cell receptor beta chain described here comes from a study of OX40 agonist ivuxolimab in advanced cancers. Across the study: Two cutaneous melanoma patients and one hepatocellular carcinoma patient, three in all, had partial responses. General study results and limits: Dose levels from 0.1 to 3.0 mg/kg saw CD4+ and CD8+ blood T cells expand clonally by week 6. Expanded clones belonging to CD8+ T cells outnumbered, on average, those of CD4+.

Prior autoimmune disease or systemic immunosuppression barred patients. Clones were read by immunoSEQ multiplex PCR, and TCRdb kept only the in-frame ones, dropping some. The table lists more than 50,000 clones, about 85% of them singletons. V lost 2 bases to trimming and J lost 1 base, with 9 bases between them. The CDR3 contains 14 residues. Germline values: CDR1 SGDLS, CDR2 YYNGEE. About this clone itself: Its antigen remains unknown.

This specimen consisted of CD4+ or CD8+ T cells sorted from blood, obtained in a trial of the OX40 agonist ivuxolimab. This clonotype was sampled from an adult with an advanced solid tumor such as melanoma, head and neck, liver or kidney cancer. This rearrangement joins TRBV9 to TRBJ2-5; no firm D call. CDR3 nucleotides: TGTGCCAGCAGCGTCGGCAACAGCCAAGAGACCCAGTACTTC. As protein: CASSVGNSQETQYF.